The 17 T cell receptor beta chains presented below share a single source sample, sequenced in a study of persistence of HIV-infected CD4 T cells. Anti-CD3/anti-CD28 beads served as a nonspecific positive control stimulus. CD4+ T cells upregulating both CD40 ligand and CD69 were sorted as responding cells. Antigens of these TCRs are unknown. The immunoSEQ assay was version 4, run in survey mode. Using immunoSEQ multiplex PCR, the repertoire was profiled, and TCRdb retains in-frame clones only, with some absent. The repertoire holds 43,000 or so clones, with about 89% as singletons. This specimen consisted of CD4+ T cells sorted from PBMCs after approximately 19-hour stimulation, obtained from a patient who received antiretroviral therapy. These receptors originate from an adult man with HIV who was CMV-seropositive.

This sequence joins TRBV9 and TRBJ2-3; D might be TRBD1 or TRBD2, each matching 5 bases. V was cut by 0 bases and J by 3 bases, with 11 bases left in between. This CDR3 has 15 residues. Germline values: CDR1 SGDLS, CDR2 YYNGEE. CDR3 DNA: TGTGCCAGCAGCGTAGGGTCAGGGACGACAGATACGCAGTATTTT. Translated: CASSVGSGTTDTQYF.

The chain is built from TRBV28 and TRBJ2-1; D is uncertain. The CDR3 is 13 amino acids. V dropped 2 bases and J dropped 5 bases, with 7 bases sitting between them. Germline lookup yields CDR1 MDHEN and CDR2 SYDVKM. Here the CDR3 reads CASSLPVHNEQFF. The CDR3 nucleotides read TGTGCCAGCAGTTTACCTGTACACAATGAGCAGTTCTTC.

V gene TRBV20-1 combines with J gene TRBJ2-2; no firm D call. Germline CDR1 reads DFQATT; CDR2 reads SNEGSKA (reference sequence). Trimming stripped 3 bases from V and 2 bases from J, with 7 bases between. The CDR3 length is 13 residues. The CDR3 DNA reads as TGCAGTGCTAGTGGGGTTAACACCGGGGAGCTGTTTTTT. Its translation is CSASGVNTGELFF.

The V call is TRBV5-1, the J call TRBJ1-3; D is possibly TRBD1 (6 bases). The V end was cut by 8 bases, the J end by 2 bases, with 11 bases between. Germline CDR1 and CDR2: SGHRS and YFSETQ. The CDR3 covers 13 residues. In nucleotides, the CDR3 is TGCGCCAGTCGAGGGGGGACTGGAAACACCATATATTTT. It specifies CASRGGTGNTIYF.

J is TRBJ1-2 and V is TRBV18; no definite D call. From germline, CDR1 is KGHSH and CDR2 LQKENI. This CDR3 has 13 amino acids. V lost 6 bases, J lost 6 bases, and 14 bases lay in between. CDR3 DNA sequence: TGTGCCAGCTCTGATATAATTTCGAATGGCTACACCTTC. As protein: CASSDIISNGYTF.

V gene TRBV11-2 combines with J gene TRBJ1-1; possibly TRBD1 for D (5 bases). The CDR3 runs to 14 residues. Germline V CDR1 and CDR2: SGHAT, FQNNGV. V was pared by 2 bases and J by 6 bases, with 13 bases between. The CDR3 protein is CASSLFQGVAEAFF. In DNA, the CDR3 is TGTGCCAGCAGCTTATTCCAAGGGGTGGCTGAAGCTTTCTTT.

V gene TRBV6-5 combines with J gene TRBJ2-3, with D possibly matching TRBD1 (7 bases). Germline V lookup: CDR1 MNHEY, CDR2 SVGAGI. V shed 7 bases and J shed 6 bases, with 17 bases lying between them. The CDR3 has 14 residues. The CDR3 nucleotides read TGTGCCAGCACTAAAGGGGGGACAGTTGATACGCAGTATTTT. This translates into CASTKGGTVDTQYF.

There are a few counts of this clone. This rearrangement joins TRBV4-1 to TRBJ1-6; D might be TRBD1 (6 bases). Germline values: CDR1 MGHRA, CDR2 YSYEKL. The ends were cut back, 1 base at V and 7 bases at J, with 11 bases in the middle. The CDR3 totals 15 residues. In nucleotides, the CDR3 is TGCGCCAGCAGCCAAGCAACAGGGCCGAATTCACCCCTCCACTTT. It yields the protein CASSQATGPNSPLHF.

This sequence joins TRBV6-5 and TRBJ1-1; 9 bases agree with TRBD1. V was clipped by 5 bases and J by 5 bases; unmatched bases: 6. The germline gives CDR1 MNHEY, CDR2 SVGAGI. The CDR3 is made up of 14 amino acids. The CDR3 bases are TGTGCCAGCAGTCGGGACAGGGATAAGACTGAAGCTTTCTTT. This encodes CASSRDRDKTEAFF.

The chain joins TRBV2 to TRBJ1-1; perhaps TRBD1 as D (5 bases). The ends were cut back, 6 bases at V and 10 bases at J, with 18 bases in the middle. This CDR3 contains 13 residues. Germline CDR1 and CDR2: SNHLY and FYNNEI. CDR3 nucleotides: TGTGCCAGCAGCTTAAGACACGGGGCCGTAGCTTTCTTT. This codes for CASSLRHGAVAFF.

CDR3 amino acids: CASSLGGRVYEQYF. Here the CDR3 DNA reads TGTGCCAGCAGCTTAGGGGGAAGAGTCTACGAGCAGTACTTC. The chain recombines TRBV13 with TRBJ2-7; D is unresolved. Between the trimmed V and J ends, which lost 0 bases and 3 bases, there was a span of 9 bases. Per the germline V gene, CDR1 is PRHDT and CDR2 is FYEKMQ (reference sequence). This CDR3 has 14 residues.

V and J are TRBV4-1 and TRBJ2-6; D may be TRBD1 or TRBD2 (5 bases each). The CDR3 has 17 amino acids. Germline loops: CDR1 MGHRA, CDR2 YSYEKL. Trimming cost V 1 base and J 2 bases, with 12 bases left between them. This CDR3 is CASSQGYGAPGANVLTF. The CDR3 bases are TGCGCCAGCAGCCAAGGTTACGGGGCGCCTGGGGCCAACGTCCTGACTTTC.

This clone was recorded once. The CDR3 reads CASSLMNTGELFF. In DNA, the CDR3 is TGTGCCAGCAGCCTAATGAACACCGGGGAGCTGTTTTTT. The chain recombines TRBV3-1 (or the pseudogene TRBV3-2) with TRBJ2-2; D not resolved. The germline V gene has CDR1 LGHDT and CDR2 YNNKEL (reference sequence). The CDR3 has 13 residues. Trimming left V 4 bases short and J 1 base short, with 4 bases between.

The rearrangement uses TRBV6-1 and TRBJ2-1; 11 bases are a match to TRBD2. The CDR3 runs 16 residues. The ends lost 8 bases at V and 7 bases at J; junction bases unmatched: 13. Germline-derived CDR1 and CDR2 are MNHNS and SASEGT. The DNA of the CDR3 is TGTGCCAGCGGTGGGCTAGCGGGGGGTTTCATGAATGAGCAGTTCTTC. As protein: CASGGLAGGFMNEQFF.

The chain combines TRBV3-1 (or the pseudogene TRBV3-2) with TRBJ2-3; D remains unclear. This CDR3 has 14 residues. The germline gives CDR1 LGHDT, CDR2 YNNKEL (reference sequence). Between the trimmed V and J ends, which lost 3 bases and 11 bases, there was a span of 18 bases. CDR3 loop: CASSHLRDLRRQYF. CDR3 nucleotide sequence: TGTGCCAGCAGCCATCTTAGGGATCTCCGAAGGCAGTATTTT.

The chain couples TRBV7-2 to TRBJ2-1; no definite D call. In germline, CDR1 is SGHTA, CDR2 FQGNSA. Deletions cut 3 bases from V and 7 bases from J, with 10 bases between. CDR3 length: 13 residues. The CDR3 reads CASSFSFSNEQFF. The CDR3 DNA reads as TGTGCCAGCAGCTTTAGCTTCTCGAATGAGCAGTTCTTC.

The V call is TRBV2, the J call TRBJ2-2, with 7 bases that match TRBD2. The CDR3 sequence is 16 residues long. The V segment lost 3 bases and the J segment 1 base; nucleotides outside the gene matches: 5. Germline CDR1 reads SNHLY; CDR2 reads FYNNEI. In DNA form, the CDR3 reads TGTGCCAGCAGTGATTGGACTAGGCGGAACACCGGGGAGCTGTTTTTT. This encodes CASSDWTRRNTGELFF. Together with reference TRBV2 and TRBJ2-2, the CDR3 gives the full variable domain: EPEVTQTPSHQVTQMGQEVILRCVPISNHLYFYWYRQILGQKVEFLVSFYNNEISEKSEIFDDQFSVERPDGSNFTLKIRSTKLEDSAMYFCASSDWTRRNTGELFFGEGSRLTVL.